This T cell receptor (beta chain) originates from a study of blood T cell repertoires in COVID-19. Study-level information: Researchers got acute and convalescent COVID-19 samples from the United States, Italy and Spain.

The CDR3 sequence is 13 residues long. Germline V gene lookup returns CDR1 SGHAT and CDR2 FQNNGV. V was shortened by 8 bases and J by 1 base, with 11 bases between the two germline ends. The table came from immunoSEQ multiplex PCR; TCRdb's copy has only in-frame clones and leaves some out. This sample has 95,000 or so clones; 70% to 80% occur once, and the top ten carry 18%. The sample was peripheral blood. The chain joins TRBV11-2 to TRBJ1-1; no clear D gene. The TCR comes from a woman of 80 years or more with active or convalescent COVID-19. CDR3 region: CASAEQPNTEAFF. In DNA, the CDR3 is TGTGCCAGCGCCGAGCAACCGAACACTGAAGCTTTCTTT.